This T cell receptor beta chain was captured by sequencing in a study of blood T cells in healthy people across ages. Regarding the study as a whole: Long-lived and aged donors differed, with more naive CD4+ cells and higher diversity in the long-lived.

Deletions cut 1 base from V and 5 bases from J, with 12 bases between. Germline loops: CDR1 MGHRA, CDR2 YSYEKL. The CDR3 is 15 amino acids. Together with a sample-barcoded 5' primer, a J-beta primer mix was included in a second PCR lasting roughly 6 to 12 cycles. MiXCR, applied by TCRdb to the 5' RACE reads, yields one record per CDR3 protein. The table has over a million distinct CDR3 sequences, roughly 59% seen once. The study recruited healthy Caucasian donors from Russia who were aged roughly 6 to 95. Each individual donor underwent a draw of about 9.9 milliliters of peripheral blood. Comments on this clonotype: Antigen unknown.

The clonotype originates from a man aged 18 to 29 in good health. Sequenced: blood. V usage is TRBV4-1 and J usage is TRBJ1-5; possibly TRBD1 for D (5 bases). The CDR3 DNA reads TGCGCCAGCAGCCAAGTGCGTGACAGCTATCAGCCCCAGCATTTT. Its translation: CASSQVRDSYQPQHF.